What follows is one TCR beta chain and its context. Data came from immunoSEQ multiplex PCR; TCRdb stores just in-frame clones and leaves some out. The table shows about 190,000 clones, with about 83% occurring only once. This specimen belongs to a study of blood T cell repertoires in COVID-19. Background on the study: Whether acute or convalescent, the COVID-19 samples came from the United States, Italy and Spain.

The CDR3 totals 14 residues. Losses at the gene ends were 7 bases for V and 3 bases for J; bases not matched to a gene: 8. CDR1 and CDR2 from the germline V gene are MNHEY and SVGAGI. This TCR was sampled from a woman aged 25 to 39 who had recovered from COVID-19. V usage is TRBV6-5 and J usage is TRBJ2-7; TRBD1 agrees at 8 bases. The sample comprised PBMCs or T cells enriched from blood (not recorded which). The CDR3 coding sequence is TGTGCCAGCACCGTTGAGACAGGGGACTACGAGCAGTACTTC. Translated, it gives CASTVETGDYEQYF.